This TCR beta chain was captured in a study of T cells in Graves' hyperthyroidism and ophthalmopathy. The CDR3 runs to 14 residues. Looked up from germline, CDR1 is MNHEY and CDR2 is SVGAGI. Graves' hyperthyroidism qualified as stable when ophthalmopathy did not progress within 18 months. With a duration under 2 months, the hyperthyroidism was newly diagnosed in patients aged 18 to 65. PBMCs stemmed from 10 ml fresh peripheral blood. TCR beta CDR3 sequences were amplified from RNA transcripts. A set of HTBI primers served as the primers for a first-round RT-PCR of the TCR CDR3. TCRdb passed the multiplex PCR reads through MiXCR, listing each CDR3 protein once. The sample contains some 500,000 distinct CDR3 sequences, approximately 15% of which appear only once. The table lists this clonotype with a few counts. The junction does not match germline at one end; this may be a read error.

Sequenced sample: blood. This sequence originates from a woman younger than 35 with Graves' hyperthyroidism. This sequence joins TRBV6-5 and TRBJ1-2; D ambiguous. The CDR3 loop reads CASSDSRKGYGYTF. DNA for the CDR3: TGTGCCAGCAGTGACTCTAGGAAAGGCTATGGCTACACCTTC.